Following are 23 T cell receptor beta chains from one sample sequenced in a study of cytomegalovirus exposure and HLA in healthy donors. Primers for the PCR totalled 60 Vbeta and 13 Jbeta. Data came from immunoSEQ multiplex PCR; TCRdb stores just in-frame clones and leaves some out. This table holds 90,000 or so clones, 55% to 85% found once. Input material: PBMCs. These receptors came from a woman aged 18-29 years in good health and CMV-seropositive.

The chain is built from TRBV2 and TRBJ2-3; D perhaps matches TRBD2 (6 bases). The germline gives CDR1 SNHLY, CDR2 FYNNEI. The CDR3 spans 15 residues. V lost 4 bases to trimming and J lost 2 bases, with 13 bases between them. The CDR3 reads CASSGGERVTDTQYF. DNA of the CDR3: TGTGCCAGCAGTGGGGGGGAGAGGGTCACAGATACGCAGTATTTT.

This clone has just one count. The genes are TRBV18 and TRBJ1-2; the D gene is possibly TRBD1 (6 bases). The V gene lost 6 bases and the J gene lost 1 base, with 18 bases spanning the gap. Germline V lookup: CDR1 KGHSH, CDR2 LQKENI. This CDR3 has 16 amino acids. CDR3 in DNA: TGTGCCAGCTCTGGACAGAAAGGGACGCATAACTATGGCTACACCTTC. This codes for CASSGQKGTHNYGYTF.

The V and J genes are TRBV2 and TRBJ2-3; 11 positions match TRBD2. Germline-derived CDR1 and CDR2 are SNHLY and FYNNEI. With V trimmed by 5 bases and J by 1 base, 2 bases remained unmatched. The CDR3 sequence is 15 residues long. This CDR3 is CASSPSGGRTDTQYF. In nucleotides, the CDR3 is TGTGCCAGCAGTCCTAGCGGGGGGCGCACAGATACGCAGTATTTT.

V usage is TRBV30 and J usage is TRBJ2-7; 9 bases agree with TRBD1. Germline V lookup: CDR1 GTSNPN, CDR2 SVGIG (reference sequence). The CDR3 runs 12 residues. V trimming: 4 bases; J trimming: 5 bases; junction bases outside the gene matches: 3. Written as DNA, the CDR3 is TGTGCCTGGACGGACAGGGGCAACGAGCAGTACTTC. Protein product: CAWTDRGNEQYF. Supplemented by reference TRBV30 and TRBJ2-7, the full variable domain reads SQTIHQWPATLVQPVGSPLSLECTVEGTSNPNLYWYRQAAGRGLQLLFYSVGIGQISSEVPQNLSASRPQDRQFILSSKKLLLSDSGFYLCAWTDRGNEQYFGPGTRLTVT.

V usage is TRBV9 and J usage is TRBJ2-3; TRBD2 agrees at 9 bases. Germline V gene lookup returns CDR1 SGDLS and CDR2 YYNGEE. CDR3 length: 16 amino acids. The trim removed 1 base at V and 3 bases at J, leaving 6 bases unmatched. The CDR3 DNA follows: TGTGCCAGCAGCGTAAGGGCGGGAGGGCCGACAGATACGCAGTATTTT. As protein: CASSVRAGGPTDTQYF.

J is TRBJ2-1 and V is TRBV14, with a possible D match to TRBD1 (7 bases). The V end lost 4 bases, the J end lost 9 bases, and 19 bases lay between the germline ends. The CDR3 spans 15 residues. In germline, CDR1 is SGHDN, CDR2 FVKESK. The CDR3 reads CASSPPGVGGGEQFF. In nucleotides, the CDR3 is TGTGCCAGCAGCCCACCGGGAGTAGGGGGCGGTGAGCAGTTCTTC.

This chain connects TRBV4-1 to TRBJ1-2; TRBD1 is a possible D gene (5 bases). This CDR3 has 15 amino acids. V was shortened by 1 base and J by 6 bases, with 15 bases between the two germline ends. CDR1 and CDR2 (germline): MGHRA, YSYEKL. The CDR3 sequence is CASSQVQGGRNGYTF. CDR3 DNA: TGCGCCAGCAGCCAAGTGCAGGGAGGGAGGAATGGCTACACCTTC.

The chain combines TRBV7-3 with TRBJ1-3; D is unresolved. V was clipped by 5 bases and J by 3 bases, with 14 bases between them. The CDR3 is made up of 15 amino acids. Germline loops: CDR1 SGHTA, CDR2 FQGTGA. In DNA, the CDR3 is TGTGCCAGCAGCCGTGATCCGGGAGGTGGAAACACCATATATTTT. Protein product: CASSRDPGGGNTIYF.

This clone was detected only a few times. This chain links TRBV6-5 with TRBJ2-7; the D is unclear. CDR3 length: 13 residues. Germline V lookup: CDR1 MNHEY, CDR2 SVGAGI. V was trimmed by 7 bases and J by 1 base, leaving 11 bases between them. The CDR3 region is CASTSSSSYEQYF. CDR3 sequence (DNA): TGTGCCAGCACCTCGAGTTCTTCCTACGAGCAGTACTTC.

Remarks on this clone: Different DNA sequences within this sample yield the same CDR3. J is TRBJ1-1 and V is TRBV7-9; D remains ambiguous. Germline V CDR1 and CDR2: SEHNR, FQNEAQ (reference sequence). The CDR3 covers 13 residues. Trimming left V 0 bases short and J 1 base short, with 3 bases between. CDR3 protein: CASSLARNTEAFF. The CDR3 region has the DNA TGTGCCAGCAGCTTAGCCAGGAACACTGAAGCTTTCTTT.

This clone turned up a few times. This chain links TRBV14 with TRBJ1-1; 8 nucleotides agree with TRBD1. The CDR3 covers 15 residues. J was trimmed by 0 bases and V by 3 bases; bases with no gene match: 3. From germline, CDR1 is SGHDN and CDR2 FVKESK. As DNA, the CDR3 is TGTGCCAGCAGCCATAGGACAGGGATGAACACTGAAGCTTTCTTT. Protein sequence: CASSHRTGMNTEAFF.

The J gene is TRBJ1-3, the V gene TRBV5-1; 8 bases match TRBD1. This CDR3 is built from 15 residues. J was trimmed by 9 bases and V by 4 bases; bases with no gene match: 12. Germline values: CDR1 SGHRS, CDR2 YFSETQ. The CDR3 nucleotides read TGCGCCAGCAGCCGTGGACAGGGAATAGTGGGCACCATATATTTT. Translating gives CASSRGQGIVGTIYF.

With respect to this clone: One end of the junction is discordant with germline, which a read error may explain. Other DNA sequences from this sample encode an identical CDR3 as well. J is TRBJ1-4 and V is TRBV11-2; 7 bases match TRBD1. The CDR3 has 16 amino acids. Germline CDR1 and CDR2: SGHAT and FQNNGV. CDR3 coding DNA: TGTGCCAGCAGCCCGGGACAGTATTCAACTAATGAAAAGCTGTTTTTT. The encoded protein is CASSPGQYSTNEKLFF.

The V and J genes are TRBV2 and TRBJ1-2; no definite D call. The length of the CDR3 is 15 residues. V dropped 7 bases and J dropped 1 base, with 16 bases sitting between them. Germline values: CDR1 SNHLY, CDR2 FYNNEI. The CDR3 region is CASTPELLNNYGYTF. The DNA for the CDR3 is TGTGCCAGCACCCCTGAACTCCTGAATAACTATGGCTACACCTTC. Drawing the rest from reference TRBV2 and TRBJ1-2, the complete variable domain is EPEVTQTPSHQVTQMGQEVILRCVPISNHLYFYWYRQILGQKVEFLVSFYNNEISEKSEIFDDQFSVERPDGSNFTLKIRSTKLEDSAMYFCASTPELLNNYGYTFGSGTRLTVV.

The V gene is TRBV18, the J gene TRBJ2-3; 13 bases map to TRBD2. The CDR3 has 17 amino acids. The J segment lost 2 bases and the V segment lost 3 bases, leaving 5 bases of the junction unmatched. Germline CDR1 KGHSH, CDR2 LQKENI. The DNA of the CDR3 is TGTGCCAGCTCACCGTCTACTAGCGGGAGGGACACAGATACGCAGTATTTT. Its translation is CASSPSTSGRDTDTQYF.

On this clone: The junction departs from germline at one end; a sequencing error may be responsible. This chain connects TRBV6-5 to TRBJ2-7, with 9 bases lining up with TRBD1. The germline V gene encodes CDR1 MNHEY and CDR2 SVGAGI. The CDR3 has 15 amino acids. CDR3 sequence: CASSQGQGLSDEQYF. The CDR3 bases are TGTGCCAGCAGCCAGGGACAGGGACTCTCCGACGAGCAGTACTTC.

This chain uses TRBV5-6 with TRBJ2-3, with TRBD2 as a possible D gene (6 bases). The CDR3 runs 19 residues. The V and J ends lost 3 bases and 1 base respectively, with 24 bases between them. CDR1 is SGHDT, CDR2 YYEEEE, per germline. The CDR3 reads CASSSSWVIGSEGTDTQYF. CDR3 DNA sequence: TGTGCCAGCAGCTCCTCGTGGGTGATCGGGAGCGAGGGCACAGATACGCAGTATTTT.

This chain joins TRBV6-5 and TRBJ1-1; D gene unclear. V shed 0 bases and J shed 0 bases, with 8 bases lying between them. This CDR3 has 15 amino acids. Germline-derived CDR1 and CDR2 are MNHEY and SVGAGI. This CDR3 is CASSYSVSVNTEAFF. The CDR3, as DNA: TGTGCCAGCAGTTACTCGGTCAGCGTGAACACTGAAGCTTTCTTT.

The chain uses TRBV11-3 and TRBJ2-5; 7 bases are shared with TRBD1. V lost 7 bases to trimming and J lost 7 bases; unmatched junction nucleotides: 18. From germline, CDR1 is SGHNT and CDR2 YENEEA. The CDR3 is 16 residues long. In DNA, the CDR3 is TGTGCCAGCACCCGGAGGCTCGACAGGGAAGGTGGGACCCAGTACTTC. It yields the protein CASTRRLDREGGTQYF.

V is TRBV7-2 and J is TRBJ2-3, with D unresolved. The germline CDR1 and CDR2 sequences are SGHTA and FQGNSA. This CDR3 contains 13 residues. Trimming removed 7 bases at V and 0 bases at J, with 8 bases between. CDR3 sequence (DNA): TGTGCCAGCACTCAGGCTAGCACAGATACGCAGTATTTT. Encoded protein: CASTQASTDTQYF. The variable domain in full, completed from reference TRBV7-2 and TRBJ2-3, reads GAGVSQSPSNKVTEKGKDVELRCDPISGHTALYWYRQSLGQGLEFLIYFQGNSAPDKSGLPSDRFSAERTGGSVSTLTIQRTQQEDSAVYLCASTQASTDTQYFGPGTRLTVL.

V gene TRBV11-2 combines with J gene TRBJ2-5; TRBD1 matches at 10 bases. CDR1 is SGHAT and CDR2 is FQNNGV in the germline V gene. V dropped 1 base and J dropped 5; count of bases not matched to a gene: 4. The CDR3 has 15 residues. This CDR3 is CASSLGQGASETQYF. In nucleotides, the CDR3 is TGTGCCAGCAGCTTAGGACAGGGGGCGTCGGAGACCCAGTACTTC.

The CDR3 nucleotides read TGTGCCAGCAGTACCGGGACAGACACAGATACGCAGTATTTT. Its protein product is CASSTGTDTDTQYF. This chain joins TRBV6-5 and TRBJ2-3; 7 bases are a match to TRBD1. The CDR3 extends over 14 amino acids. The junction had 4 bases not matched to a gene; V was cut back by 5 bases and J by 2 bases. Germline V gene data show CDR1 as MNHEY and CDR2 as SVGAGI.

The chain is built from TRBV7-2 and TRBJ1-3; D may be TRBD1 (6 bases). Per germline, CDR1 SGHTA and CDR2 FQGNSA. V lost 4 bases to trimming and J lost 6 bases, with 16 bases between them. The CDR3 loop spans 15 amino acids. The CDR3 nucleotides read TGTGCCAGCAGCTCCACCCCGGGACACCAAAACACCATATATTTT. Encoded protein: CASSSTPGHQNTIYF.